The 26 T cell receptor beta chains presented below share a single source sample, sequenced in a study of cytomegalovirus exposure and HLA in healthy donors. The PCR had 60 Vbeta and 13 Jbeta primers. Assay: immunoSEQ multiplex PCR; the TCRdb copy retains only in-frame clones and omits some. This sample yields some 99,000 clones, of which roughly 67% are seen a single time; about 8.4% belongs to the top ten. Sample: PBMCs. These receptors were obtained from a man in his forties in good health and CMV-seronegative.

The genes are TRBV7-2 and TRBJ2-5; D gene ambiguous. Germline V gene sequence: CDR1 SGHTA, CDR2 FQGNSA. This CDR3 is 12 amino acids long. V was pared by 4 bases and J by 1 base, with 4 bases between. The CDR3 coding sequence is TGTGCCAGCAGCTCCTCCCAAGAGACCCAGTACTTC. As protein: CASSSSQETQYF.

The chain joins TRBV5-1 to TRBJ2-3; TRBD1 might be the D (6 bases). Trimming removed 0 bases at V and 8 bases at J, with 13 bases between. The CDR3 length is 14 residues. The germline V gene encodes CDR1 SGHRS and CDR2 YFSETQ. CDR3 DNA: TGCGCCAGCAGCTTGGGACAGGCTGAGACTACGCAGTATTTT. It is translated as CASSLGQAETTQYF.

The CDR3 DNA reads as TGCGCCAGCAGCCATGGGCAGGGCAGTAGTGAGGCTTTCTTT. Translating it yields CASSHGQGSSEAFF. The chain has TRBV4-3 and TRBJ1-1, with a tentative D call TRBD1 (5 bases). The CDR3 has 14 residues. V dropped 3 bases and J dropped 11 bases, with 19 bases sitting between them. Germline V gene sequence: CDR1 LGHNA, CDR2 YSLEER.

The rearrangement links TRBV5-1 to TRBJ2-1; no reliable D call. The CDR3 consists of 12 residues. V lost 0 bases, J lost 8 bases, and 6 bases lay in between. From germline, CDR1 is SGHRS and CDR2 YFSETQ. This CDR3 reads CASSLGRDEQFF. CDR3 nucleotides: TGCGCCAGCAGCTTGGGTCGAGATGAGCAGTTCTTC.

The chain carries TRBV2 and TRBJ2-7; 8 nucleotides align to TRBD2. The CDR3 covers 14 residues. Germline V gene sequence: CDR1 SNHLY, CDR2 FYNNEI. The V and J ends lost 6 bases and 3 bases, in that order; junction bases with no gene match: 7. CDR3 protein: CASSGGGLVYEQYF. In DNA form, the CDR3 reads TGTGCCAGCAGCGGGGGGGGTTTAGTCTACGAGCAGTACTTC.

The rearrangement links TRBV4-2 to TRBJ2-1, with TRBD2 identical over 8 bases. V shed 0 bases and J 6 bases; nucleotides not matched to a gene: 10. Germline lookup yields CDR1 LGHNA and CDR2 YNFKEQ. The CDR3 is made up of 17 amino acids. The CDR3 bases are TGTGCCAGCAGCCAAGACGGCGGGGGTCGGGGGGGCAATGAGCAGTTCTTC. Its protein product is CASSQDGGGRGGNEQFF.

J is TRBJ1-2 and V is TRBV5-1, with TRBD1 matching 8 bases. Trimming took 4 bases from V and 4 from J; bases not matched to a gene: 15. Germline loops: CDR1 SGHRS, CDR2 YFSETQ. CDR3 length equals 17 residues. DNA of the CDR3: TGCGCCAGCAGCCAGACCCCCGACGGACAGGGCAGCTATGGCTACACCTTC. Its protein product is CASSQTPDGQGSYGYTF.

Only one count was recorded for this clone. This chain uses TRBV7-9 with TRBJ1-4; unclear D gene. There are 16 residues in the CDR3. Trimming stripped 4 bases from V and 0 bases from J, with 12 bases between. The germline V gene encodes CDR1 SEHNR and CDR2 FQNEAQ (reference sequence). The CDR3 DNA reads TGTGCCAGCAGCTCCCCCTCACAATCAACTAATGAAAAACTGTTTTTT. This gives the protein CASSSPSQSTNEKLFF.

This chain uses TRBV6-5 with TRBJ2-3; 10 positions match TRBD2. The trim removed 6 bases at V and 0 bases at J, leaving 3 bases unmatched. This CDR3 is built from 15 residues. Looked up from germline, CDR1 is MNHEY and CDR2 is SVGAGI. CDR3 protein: CASRDSGGSTDTQYF. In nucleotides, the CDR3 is TGTGCCAGCAGGGATAGCGGGGGGAGCACAGATACGCAGTATTTT.

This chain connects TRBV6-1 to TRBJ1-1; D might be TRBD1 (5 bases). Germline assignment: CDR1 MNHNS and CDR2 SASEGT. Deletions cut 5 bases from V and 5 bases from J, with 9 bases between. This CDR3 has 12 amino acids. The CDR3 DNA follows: TGTGCCAGCAGTCCAGGGATTACTGAAGCTTTCTTT. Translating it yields CASSPGITEAFF.

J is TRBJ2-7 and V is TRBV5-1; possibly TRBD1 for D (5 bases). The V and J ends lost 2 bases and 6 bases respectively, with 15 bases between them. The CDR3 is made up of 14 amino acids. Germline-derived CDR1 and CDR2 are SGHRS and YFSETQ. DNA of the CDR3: TGCGCCAGCAGCTTAGACAGTCTCCCCCCCGAGCAGTACTTC. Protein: CASSLDSLPPEQYF.

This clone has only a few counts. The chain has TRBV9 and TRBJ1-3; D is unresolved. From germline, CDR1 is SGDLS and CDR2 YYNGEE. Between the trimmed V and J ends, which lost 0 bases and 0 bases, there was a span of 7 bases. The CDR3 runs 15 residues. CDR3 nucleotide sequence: TGTGCCAGCAGCGTAGACCAGATCTCTGGAAACACCATATATTTT. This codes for CASSVDQISGNTIYF.

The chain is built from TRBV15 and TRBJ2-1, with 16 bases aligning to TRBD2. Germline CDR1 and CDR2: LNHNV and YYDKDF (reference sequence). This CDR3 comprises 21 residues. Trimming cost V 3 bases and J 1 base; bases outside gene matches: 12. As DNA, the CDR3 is TGTGCCACCAGCAGGGGGAGGGGACTAGCGGGGGGGTTACGTTCCTACAATGAGCAGTTCTTC. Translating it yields CATSRGRGLAGGLRSYNEQFF.

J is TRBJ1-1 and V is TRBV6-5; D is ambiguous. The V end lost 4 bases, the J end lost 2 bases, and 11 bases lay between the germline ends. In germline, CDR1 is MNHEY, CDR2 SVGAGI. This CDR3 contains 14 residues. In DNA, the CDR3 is TGTGCCAGCAGTTCTAATCAGGCTAACACTGAAGCTTTCTTT. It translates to CASSSNQANTEAFF.

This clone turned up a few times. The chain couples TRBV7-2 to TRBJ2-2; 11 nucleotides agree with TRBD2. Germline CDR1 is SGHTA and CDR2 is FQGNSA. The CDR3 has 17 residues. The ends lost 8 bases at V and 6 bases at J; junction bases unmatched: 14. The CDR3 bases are TGTGCCAGCCTCTCTTCCCCTAGCGGGGGGTTTTCCGGGGAGCTGTTTTTT. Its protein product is CASLSSPSGGFSGELFF.

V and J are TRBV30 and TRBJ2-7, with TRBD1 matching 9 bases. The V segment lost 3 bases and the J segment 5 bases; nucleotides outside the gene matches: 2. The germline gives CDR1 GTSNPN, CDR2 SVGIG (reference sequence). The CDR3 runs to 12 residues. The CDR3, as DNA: TGTGCCTGGAGGGACAGGGGTCACGAGCAGTACTTC. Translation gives CAWRDRGHEQYF.

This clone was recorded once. In DNA form, the CDR3 reads TGTGCCACCAGCAGAGATCGAGGAAATGCCGGGGAGCTGTTTTTT. Residues: CATSRDRGNAGELFF. The V call is TRBV15, the J call TRBJ2-2; D gene uncertain. The CDR3 has 15 amino acids. V lost 0 bases and J 6 bases, leaving 11 bases between the germline ends. The germline CDR1 and CDR2 sequences are LNHNV and YYDKDF (reference sequence).

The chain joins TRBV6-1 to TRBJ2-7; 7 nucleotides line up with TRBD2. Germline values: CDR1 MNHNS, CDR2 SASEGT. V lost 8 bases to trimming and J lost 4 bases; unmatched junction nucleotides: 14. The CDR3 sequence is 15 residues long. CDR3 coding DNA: TGTGCCAGCGGACTAGTGACCAACACCCAATACGAGCAGTACTTC. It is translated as CASGLVTNTQYEQYF.

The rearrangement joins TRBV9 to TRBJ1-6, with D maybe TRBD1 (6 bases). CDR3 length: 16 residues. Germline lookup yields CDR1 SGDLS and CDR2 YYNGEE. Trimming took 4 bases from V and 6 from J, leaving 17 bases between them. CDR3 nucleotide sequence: TGTGCCAGCAGCCAGGGAGCCACAGGGTTTAATTCACCCCTCCACTTT. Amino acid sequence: CASSQGATGFNSPLHF.

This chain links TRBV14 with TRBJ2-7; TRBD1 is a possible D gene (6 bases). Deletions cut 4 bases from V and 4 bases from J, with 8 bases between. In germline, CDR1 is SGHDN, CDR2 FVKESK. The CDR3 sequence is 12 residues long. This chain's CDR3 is CASSLGGYEQYF. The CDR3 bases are TGTGCCAGCAGCCTAGGGGGTTACGAGCAGTACTTC.

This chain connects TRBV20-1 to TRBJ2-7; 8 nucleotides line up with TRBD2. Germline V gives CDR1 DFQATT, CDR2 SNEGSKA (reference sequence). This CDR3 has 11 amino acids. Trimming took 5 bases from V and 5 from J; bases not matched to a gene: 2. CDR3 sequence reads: CSAGLADEQYF. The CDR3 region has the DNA TGCAGTGCTGGACTAGCTGACGAGCAGTACTTC.

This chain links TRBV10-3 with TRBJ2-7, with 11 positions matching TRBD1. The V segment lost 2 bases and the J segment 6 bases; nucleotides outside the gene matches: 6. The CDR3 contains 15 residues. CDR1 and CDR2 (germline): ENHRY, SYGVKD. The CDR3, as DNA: TGTGCCATCAGTGAGGAGGACAGGGGGCGTACCGAGCAGTACTTC. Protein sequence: CAISEEDRGRTEQYF.

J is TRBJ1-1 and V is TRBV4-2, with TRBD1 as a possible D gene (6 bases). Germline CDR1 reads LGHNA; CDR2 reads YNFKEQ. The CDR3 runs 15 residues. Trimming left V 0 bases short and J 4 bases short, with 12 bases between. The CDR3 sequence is CASSQDTGSATEAFF. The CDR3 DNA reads TGTGCCAGCAGCCAAGATACAGGGTCGGCCACTGAAGCTTTCTTT.

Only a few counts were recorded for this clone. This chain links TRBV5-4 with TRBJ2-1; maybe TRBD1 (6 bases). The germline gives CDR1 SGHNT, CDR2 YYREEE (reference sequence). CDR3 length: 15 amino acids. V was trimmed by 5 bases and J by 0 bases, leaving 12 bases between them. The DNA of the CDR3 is TGTGCCAGCAGAGGGGGATCCCCCTCCTACAATGAGCAGTTCTTC. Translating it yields CASRGGSPSYNEQFF.

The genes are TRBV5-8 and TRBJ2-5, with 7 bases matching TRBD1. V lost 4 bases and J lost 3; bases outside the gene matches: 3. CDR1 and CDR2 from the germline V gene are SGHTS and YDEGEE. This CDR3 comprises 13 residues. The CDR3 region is CASSAQGKETQYF. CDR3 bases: TGTGCCAGCAGCGCACAGGGGAAAGAGACCCAGTACTTC.

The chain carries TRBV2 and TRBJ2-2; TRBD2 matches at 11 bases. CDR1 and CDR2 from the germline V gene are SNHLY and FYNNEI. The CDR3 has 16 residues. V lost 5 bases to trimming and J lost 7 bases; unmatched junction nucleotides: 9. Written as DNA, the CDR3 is TGTGCCAGCAGTAAGATTAGCGGGGGGGCCGGCGGGGAGCTGTTTTTT. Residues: CASSKISGGAGGELFF.